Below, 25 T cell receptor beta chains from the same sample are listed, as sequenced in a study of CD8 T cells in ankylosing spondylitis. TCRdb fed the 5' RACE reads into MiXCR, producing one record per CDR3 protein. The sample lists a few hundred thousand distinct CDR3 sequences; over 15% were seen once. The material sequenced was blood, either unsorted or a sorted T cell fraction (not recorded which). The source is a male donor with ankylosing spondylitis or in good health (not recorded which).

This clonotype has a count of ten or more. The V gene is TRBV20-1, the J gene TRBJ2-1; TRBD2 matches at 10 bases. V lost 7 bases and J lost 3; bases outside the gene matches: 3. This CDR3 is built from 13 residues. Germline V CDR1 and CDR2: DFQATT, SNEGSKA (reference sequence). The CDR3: CSVGTSDYNEQFF. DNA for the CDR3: TGCAGTGTAGGGACTAGCGACTACAATGAGCAGTTCTTC.

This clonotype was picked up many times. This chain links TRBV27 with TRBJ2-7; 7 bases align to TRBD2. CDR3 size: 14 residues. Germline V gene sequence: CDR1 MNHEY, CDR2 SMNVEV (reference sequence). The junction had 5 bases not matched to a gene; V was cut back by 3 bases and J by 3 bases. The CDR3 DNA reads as TGTGCCAGCAGTTTGTCGGGAGGACTCTACGAGCAGTACTTC. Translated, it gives CASSLSGGLYEQYF.

CDR3 DNA sequence: TGTGCCAGCAGCTTTAGGGTCTGGGCACCTGGCTACGAGCAGTACTTC. It yields the protein CASSFRVWAPGYEQYF. This chain joins TRBV7-2 and TRBJ2-7; D is ambiguous. The germline V gene encodes CDR1 SGHTA and CDR2 FQGNSA. Trimming pared 3 bases from V and 3 bases from J, leaving 18 bases between. This CDR3 is built from 16 residues. Looking up the rest from reference TRBV7-2 and TRBJ2-7 gives the full variable domain: GAGVSQSPSNKVTEKGKDVELRCDPISGHTALYWYRQSLGQGLEFLIYFQGNSAPDKSGLPSDRFSAERTGGSVSTLTIQRTQQEDSAVYLCASSFRVWAPGYEQYFGPGTRLTVT.

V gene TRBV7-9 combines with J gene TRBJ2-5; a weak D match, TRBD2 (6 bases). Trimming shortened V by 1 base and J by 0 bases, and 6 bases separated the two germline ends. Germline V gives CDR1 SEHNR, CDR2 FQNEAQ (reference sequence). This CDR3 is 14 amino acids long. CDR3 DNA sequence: TGTGCCAGCAGCTTAGGCGGGAACCAAGAGACCCAGTACTTC. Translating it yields CASSLGGNQETQYF.

For the CDR3, the DNA is TGTGCCAGCGGAGCTAGCGGGAGTCTTGAGCAGTTCTTC. Translation gives CASGASGSLEQFF. The chain carries TRBV7-9 and TRBJ2-1; 10 bases line up with TRBD2. The CDR3 contains 13 residues. V was pared by 8 bases and J by 9 bases, with 7 bases of the junction left unmatched. Germline-derived CDR1 and CDR2 are SEHNR and FQNEAQ (reference sequence).

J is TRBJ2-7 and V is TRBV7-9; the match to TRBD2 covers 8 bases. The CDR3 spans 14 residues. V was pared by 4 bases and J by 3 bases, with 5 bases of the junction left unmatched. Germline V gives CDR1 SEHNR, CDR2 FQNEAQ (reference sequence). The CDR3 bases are TGTGCCAGCAGCTCCGGGACTAGTTTCTACGAGCAGTACTTC. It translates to CASSSGTSFYEQYF.

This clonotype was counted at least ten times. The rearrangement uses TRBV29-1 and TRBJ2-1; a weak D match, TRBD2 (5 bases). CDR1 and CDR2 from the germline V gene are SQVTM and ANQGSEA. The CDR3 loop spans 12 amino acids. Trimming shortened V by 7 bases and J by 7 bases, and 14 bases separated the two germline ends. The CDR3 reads CSALPAENEQFF. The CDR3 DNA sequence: TGCAGCGCCCTCCCAGCGGAAAATGAGCAGTTCTTC.

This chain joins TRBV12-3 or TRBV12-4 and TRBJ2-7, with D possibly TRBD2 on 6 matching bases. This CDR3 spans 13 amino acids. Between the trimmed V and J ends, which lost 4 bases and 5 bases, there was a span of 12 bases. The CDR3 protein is CASSSGGRDEQYF. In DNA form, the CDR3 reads TGTGCCAGCAGTTCCGGGGGACGAGACGAGCAGTACTTC.

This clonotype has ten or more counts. The CDR3: CAISGGRDSYEQYF. Here the CDR3 DNA reads TGTGCCATCAGTGGCGGGAGGGATTCCTACGAGCAGTACTTC. This rearrangement joins TRBV10-3 to TRBJ2-7; 9 nucleotides match TRBD2. Germline V gene sequence: CDR1 ENHRY, CDR2 SYGVKD. This CDR3 is 14 amino acids long. V trimming: 4 bases; J trimming: 1 base; junction bases outside the gene matches: 2.

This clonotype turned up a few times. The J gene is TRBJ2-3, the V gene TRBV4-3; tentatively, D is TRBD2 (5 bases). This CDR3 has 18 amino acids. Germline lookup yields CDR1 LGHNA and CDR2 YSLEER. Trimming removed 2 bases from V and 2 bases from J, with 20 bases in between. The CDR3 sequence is CASSQTFERRSPTDTQYF. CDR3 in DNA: TGCGCCAGCAGCCAAACCTTTGAGCGGCGCTCTCCCACAGATACGCAGTATTTT.

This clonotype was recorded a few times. The CDR3: CASSFQGNEQFF. The DNA of the CDR3 is TGTGCCAGCAGTTTTCAGGGGAATGAGCAGTTCTTC. The chain carries TRBV12-3 or TRBV12-4 and TRBJ2-1; perhaps TRBD1 as D (6 bases). Between the trimmed V and J ends, which lost 3 bases and 7 bases, there was a span of 7 bases. The CDR3 sequence is 12 residues long.

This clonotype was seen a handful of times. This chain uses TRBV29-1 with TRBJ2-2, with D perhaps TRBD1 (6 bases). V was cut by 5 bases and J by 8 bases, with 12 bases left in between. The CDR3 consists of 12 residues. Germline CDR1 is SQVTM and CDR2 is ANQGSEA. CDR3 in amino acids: CSVHQGSGELFF. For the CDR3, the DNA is TGCAGCGTTCATCAGGGGTCAGGGGAGCTGTTTTTT.

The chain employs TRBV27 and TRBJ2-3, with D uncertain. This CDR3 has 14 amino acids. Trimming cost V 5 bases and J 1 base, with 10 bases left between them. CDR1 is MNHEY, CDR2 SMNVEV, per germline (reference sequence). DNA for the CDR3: TGTGCCAGCAGTGGTTATGGGGGCACAGATACGCAGTATTTT. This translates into CASSGYGGTDTQYF.

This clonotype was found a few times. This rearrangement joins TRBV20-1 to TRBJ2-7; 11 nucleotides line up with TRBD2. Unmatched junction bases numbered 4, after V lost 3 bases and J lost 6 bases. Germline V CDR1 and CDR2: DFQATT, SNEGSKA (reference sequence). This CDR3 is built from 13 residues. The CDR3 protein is CSASLAGGAEQYF. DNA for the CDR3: TGCAGTGCTAGTCTAGCGGGAGGCGCCGAGCAGTACTTC.

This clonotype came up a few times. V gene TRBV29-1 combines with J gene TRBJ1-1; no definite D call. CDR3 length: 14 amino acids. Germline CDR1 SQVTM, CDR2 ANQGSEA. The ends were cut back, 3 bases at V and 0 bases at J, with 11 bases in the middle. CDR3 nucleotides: TGCAGCGTTGACCTCCTAACCTTGAACACTGAAGCTTTCTTT. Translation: CSVDLLTLNTEAFF.

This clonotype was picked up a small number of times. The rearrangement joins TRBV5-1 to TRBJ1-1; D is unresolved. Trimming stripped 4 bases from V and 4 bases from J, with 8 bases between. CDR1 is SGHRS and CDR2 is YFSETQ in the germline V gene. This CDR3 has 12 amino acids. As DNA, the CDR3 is TGCGCCAGCAGCGGCCAACCCACTGAAGCTTTCTTT. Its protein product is CASSGQPTEAFF.

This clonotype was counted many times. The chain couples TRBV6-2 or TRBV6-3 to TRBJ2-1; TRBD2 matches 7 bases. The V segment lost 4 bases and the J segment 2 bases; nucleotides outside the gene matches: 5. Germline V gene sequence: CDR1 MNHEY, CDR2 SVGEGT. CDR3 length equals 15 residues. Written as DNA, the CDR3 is TGTGCCAGCAGTTTGGGCGGGAGCACCTACAATGAGCAGTTCTTC. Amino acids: CASSLGGSTYNEQFF.

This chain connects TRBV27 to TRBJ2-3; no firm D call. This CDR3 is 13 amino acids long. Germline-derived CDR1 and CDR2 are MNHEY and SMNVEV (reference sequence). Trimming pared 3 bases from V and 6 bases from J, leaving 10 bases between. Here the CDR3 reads CASSLAGWDTQYF. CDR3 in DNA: TGTGCCAGCAGTTTGGCTGGTTGGGATACGCAGTATTTT.

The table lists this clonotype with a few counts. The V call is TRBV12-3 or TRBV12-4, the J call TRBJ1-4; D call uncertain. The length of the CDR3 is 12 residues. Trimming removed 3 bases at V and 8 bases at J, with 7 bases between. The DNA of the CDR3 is TGTGCCAGCAGTTTTTGGTCGGAAAAACTGTTTTTT. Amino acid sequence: CASSFWSEKLFF.

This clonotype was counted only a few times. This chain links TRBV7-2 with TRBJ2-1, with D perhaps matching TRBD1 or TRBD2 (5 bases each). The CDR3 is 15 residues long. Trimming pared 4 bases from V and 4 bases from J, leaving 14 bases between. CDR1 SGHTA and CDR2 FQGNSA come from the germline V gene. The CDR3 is CASSSFRGEYNEQFF. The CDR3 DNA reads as TGTGCCAGCAGCTCATTCCGGGGCGAATACAATGAGCAGTTCTTC. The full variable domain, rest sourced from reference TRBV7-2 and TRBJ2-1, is GAGVSQSPSNKVTEKGKDVELRCDPISGHTALYWYRQSLGQGLEFLIYFQGNSAPDKSGLPSDRFSAERTGGSVSTLTIQRTQQEDSAVYLCASSSFRGEYNEQFFGPGTRLTVL.

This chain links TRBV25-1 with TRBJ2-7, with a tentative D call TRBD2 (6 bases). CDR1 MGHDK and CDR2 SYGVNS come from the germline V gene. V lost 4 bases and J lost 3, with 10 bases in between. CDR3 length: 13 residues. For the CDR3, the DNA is TGTGCCAGCAGTGCCCCGGACTACTACGAGCAGTACTTC. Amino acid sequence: CASSAPDYYEQYF.

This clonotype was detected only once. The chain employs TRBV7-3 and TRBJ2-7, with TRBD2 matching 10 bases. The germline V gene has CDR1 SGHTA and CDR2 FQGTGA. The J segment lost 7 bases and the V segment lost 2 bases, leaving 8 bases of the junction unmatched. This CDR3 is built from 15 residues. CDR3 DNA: TGTGCCAGCAGCTTAGGGTCTAGCGGGAGTGAAGAGCAGTACTTC. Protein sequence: CASSLGSSGSEEQYF.

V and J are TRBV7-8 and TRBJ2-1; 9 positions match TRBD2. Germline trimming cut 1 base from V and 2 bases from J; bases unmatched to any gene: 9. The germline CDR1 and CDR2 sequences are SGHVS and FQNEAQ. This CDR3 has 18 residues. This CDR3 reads CASSLGLAGKSPYNEQFF. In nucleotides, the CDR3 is TGTGCCAGCAGCTTAGGGCTAGCGGGAAAATCGCCCTACAATGAGCAGTTCTTC.

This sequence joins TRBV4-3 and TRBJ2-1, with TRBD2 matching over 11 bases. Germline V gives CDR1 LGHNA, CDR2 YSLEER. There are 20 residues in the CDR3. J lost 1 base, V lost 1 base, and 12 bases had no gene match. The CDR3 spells CASSQVRALSGRASYNEQFF. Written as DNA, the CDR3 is TGCGCCAGCAGCCAAGTGAGGGCCCTTAGCGGGAGGGCTTCCTACAATGAGCAGTTCTTC.

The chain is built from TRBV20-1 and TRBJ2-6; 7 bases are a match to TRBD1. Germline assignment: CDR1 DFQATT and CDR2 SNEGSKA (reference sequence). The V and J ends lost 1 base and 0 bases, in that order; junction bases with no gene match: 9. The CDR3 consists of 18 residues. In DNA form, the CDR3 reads TGCAGTGCTAGAGCCCCGGACAGGTCGGACTCTGGGGCCAACGTCCTGACTTTC. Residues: CSARAPDRSDSGANVLTF.